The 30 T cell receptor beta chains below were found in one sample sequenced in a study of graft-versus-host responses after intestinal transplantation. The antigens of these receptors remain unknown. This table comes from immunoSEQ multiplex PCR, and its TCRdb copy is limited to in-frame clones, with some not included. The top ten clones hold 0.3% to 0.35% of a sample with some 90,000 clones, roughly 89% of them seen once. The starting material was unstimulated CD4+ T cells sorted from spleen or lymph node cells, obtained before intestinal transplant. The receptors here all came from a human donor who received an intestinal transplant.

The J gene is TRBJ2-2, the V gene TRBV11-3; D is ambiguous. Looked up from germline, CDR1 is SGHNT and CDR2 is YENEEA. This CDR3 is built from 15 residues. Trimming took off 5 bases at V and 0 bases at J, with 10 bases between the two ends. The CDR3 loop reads CASSLQPSNTGELFF. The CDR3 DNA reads TGTGCCAGCAGCCTACAGCCCTCGAACACCGGGGAGCTGTTTTTT.

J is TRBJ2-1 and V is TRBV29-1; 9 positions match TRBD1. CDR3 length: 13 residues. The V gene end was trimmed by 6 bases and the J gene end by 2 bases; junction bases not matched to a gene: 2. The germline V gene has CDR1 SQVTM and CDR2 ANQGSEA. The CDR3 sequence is CSVDRGPYNEQFF. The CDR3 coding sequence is TGCAGCGTGGACAGGGGTCCCTACAATGAGCAGTTCTTC.

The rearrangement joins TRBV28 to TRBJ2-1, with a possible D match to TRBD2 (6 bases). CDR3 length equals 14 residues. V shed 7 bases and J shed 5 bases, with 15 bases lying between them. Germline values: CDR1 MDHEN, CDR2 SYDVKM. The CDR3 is CASTSEGRHNEQFF. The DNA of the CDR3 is TGTGCCAGCACTTCGGAGGGCCGCCACAATGAGCAGTTCTTC.

CDR3 DNA: TGTGCCAGCAGGGGCGGACGCACAGATACGCAGTATTTT. As protein: CASRGGRTDTQYF. The chain has TRBV2 and TRBJ2-3, with no clear D. Per germline, CDR1 SNHLY and CDR2 FYNNEI. The CDR3 contains 13 residues. V was pared by 6 bases and J by 1 base, with 8 bases between.

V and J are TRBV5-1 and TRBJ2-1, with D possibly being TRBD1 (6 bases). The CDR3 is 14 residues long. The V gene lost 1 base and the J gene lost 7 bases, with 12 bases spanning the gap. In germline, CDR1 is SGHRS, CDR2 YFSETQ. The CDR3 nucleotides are TGCGCCAGCAGCTTGAGCCAGGGGCGAAATGAGCAGTTCTTC. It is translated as CASSLSQGRNEQFF.

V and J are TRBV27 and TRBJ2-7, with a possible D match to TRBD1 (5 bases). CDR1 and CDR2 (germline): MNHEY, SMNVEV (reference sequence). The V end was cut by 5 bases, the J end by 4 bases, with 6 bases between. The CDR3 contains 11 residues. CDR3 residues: CASSAGYEQYF. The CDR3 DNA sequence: TGTGCCAGCAGTGCAGGGTACGAGCAGTACTTC.

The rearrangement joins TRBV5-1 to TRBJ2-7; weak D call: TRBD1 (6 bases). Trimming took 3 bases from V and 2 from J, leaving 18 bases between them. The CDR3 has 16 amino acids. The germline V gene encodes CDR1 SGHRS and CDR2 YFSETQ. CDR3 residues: CASSSLARQAPYEQYF. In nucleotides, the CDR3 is TGCGCCAGCAGCTCGCTGGCGCGACAGGCGCCCTACGAGCAGTACTTC.

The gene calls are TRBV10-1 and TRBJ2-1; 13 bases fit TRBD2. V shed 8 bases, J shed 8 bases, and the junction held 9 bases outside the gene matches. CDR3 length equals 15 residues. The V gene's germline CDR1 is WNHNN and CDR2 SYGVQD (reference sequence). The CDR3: CASGEGTSGMDEQFF. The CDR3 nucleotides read TGCGCCAGCGGCGAGGGGACTAGCGGGATGGATGAGCAGTTCTTC.

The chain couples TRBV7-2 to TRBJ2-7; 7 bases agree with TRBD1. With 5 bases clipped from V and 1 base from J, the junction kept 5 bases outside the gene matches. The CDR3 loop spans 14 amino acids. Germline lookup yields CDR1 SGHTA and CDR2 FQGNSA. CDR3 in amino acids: CASSRDSSSYEQYF. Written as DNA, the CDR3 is TGTGCCAGCAGCCGGGACAGTTCTTCCTACGAGCAGTACTTC.

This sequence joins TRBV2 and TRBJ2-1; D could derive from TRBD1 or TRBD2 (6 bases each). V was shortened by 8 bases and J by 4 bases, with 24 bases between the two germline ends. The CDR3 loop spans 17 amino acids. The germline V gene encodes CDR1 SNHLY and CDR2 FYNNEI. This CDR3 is CASGGEEGTPAYNEQFF. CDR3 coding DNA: TGTGCCAGCGGGGGCGAGGAGGGGACTCCCGCGTACAATGAGCAGTTCTTC.

The CDR3 DNA is TGTGCCAGCAGTTTTCGCGGGAACACCGGGGAGCTGTTTTTT. Protein product: CASSFRGNTGELFF. This rearrangement joins TRBV5-4 to TRBJ2-2; D remains ambiguous. The V end was cut by 5 bases, the J end by 1 base, with 9 bases between. Germline V gene data show CDR1 as SGHNT and CDR2 as YYREEE (reference sequence). There are 14 residues in the CDR3. The entire variable domain, with the rest obtained from reference TRBV5-4 and TRBJ2-2, is as follows: ETGVTQSPTHLIKTRGQQVTLRCSSQSGHNTVSWYQQALGQGPQFIFQYYREEENGRGNFPPRFSGLQFPNYSSELNVNALELDDSALYLCASSFRGNTGELFFGEGSRLTVL.

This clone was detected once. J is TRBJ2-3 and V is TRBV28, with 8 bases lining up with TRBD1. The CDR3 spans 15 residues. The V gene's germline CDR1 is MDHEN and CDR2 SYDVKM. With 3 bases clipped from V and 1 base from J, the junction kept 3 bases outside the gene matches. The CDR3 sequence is CASSFTGGGTDTQYF. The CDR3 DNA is TGTGCCAGCAGTTTTACAGGGGGAGGCACAGATACGCAGTATTTT.

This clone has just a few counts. The CDR3 DNA sequence: TGTGCCAGCAGTCATTGGACTAGCGGGAGAAGGTCCTACGAGCAGTACTTC. It codes for CASSHWTSGRRSYEQYF. V usage is TRBV27 and J usage is TRBJ2-7; 13 bases are a match to TRBD2. Germline CDR1 reads MNHEY; CDR2 reads SMNVEV (reference sequence). V gave up 5 bases and J gave up 1 base; unmatched junction bases: 8. The length of the CDR3 is 17 residues.

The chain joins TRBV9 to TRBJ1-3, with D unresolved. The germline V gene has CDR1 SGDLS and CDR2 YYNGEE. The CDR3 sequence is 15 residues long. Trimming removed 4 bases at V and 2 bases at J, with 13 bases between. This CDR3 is CASSSTSYTGNTIYF. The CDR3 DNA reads TGTGCCAGCAGCTCCACATCATACACTGGAAACACCATATATTTT.

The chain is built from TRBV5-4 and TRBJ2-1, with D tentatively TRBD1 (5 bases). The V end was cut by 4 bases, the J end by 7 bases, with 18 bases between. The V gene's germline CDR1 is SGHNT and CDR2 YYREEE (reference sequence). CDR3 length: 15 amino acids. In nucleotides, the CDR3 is TGTGCCAGCAGCGTGTTATCAGGGATCTGGAATGAGCAGTTCTTC. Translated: CASSVLSGIWNEQFF.

The DNA of the CDR3 is TGCGCCAGCAGCTCCTCGGGGCTAGCGGGAGGGCCGGGGACCGGGGAGCTGTTTTTT. Amino acids: CASSSSGLAGGPGTGELFF. The chain combines TRBV5-1 with TRBJ2-2, with 12 bases fitting TRBD2. V was pared by 3 bases and J by 5 bases, with 14 bases of the junction left unmatched. The CDR3 has 19 amino acids. Germline V gene sequence: CDR1 SGHRS, CDR2 YFSETQ.

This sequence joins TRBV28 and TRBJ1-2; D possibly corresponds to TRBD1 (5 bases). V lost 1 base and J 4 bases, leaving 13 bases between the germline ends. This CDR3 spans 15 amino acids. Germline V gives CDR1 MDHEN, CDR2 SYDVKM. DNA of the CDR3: TGTGCCAGCAGTTTATCGCAGGGTATTACCTATGGCTACACCTTC. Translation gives CASSLSQGITYGYTF.

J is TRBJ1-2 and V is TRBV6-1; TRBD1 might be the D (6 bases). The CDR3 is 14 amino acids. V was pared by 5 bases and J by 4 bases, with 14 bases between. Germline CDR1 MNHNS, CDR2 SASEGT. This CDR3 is CASSLDSYSYGYTF. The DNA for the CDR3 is TGTGCCAGCAGTCTGGACAGTTATTCCTATGGCTACACCTTC.

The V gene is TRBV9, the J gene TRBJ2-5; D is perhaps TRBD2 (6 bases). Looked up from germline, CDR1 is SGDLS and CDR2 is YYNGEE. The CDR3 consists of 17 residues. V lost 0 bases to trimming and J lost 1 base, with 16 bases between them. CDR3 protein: CASSVGERRRGQETQYF. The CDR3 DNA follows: TGTGCCAGCAGCGTAGGCGAGCGGAGGAGGGGCCAAGAGACCCAGTACTTC.

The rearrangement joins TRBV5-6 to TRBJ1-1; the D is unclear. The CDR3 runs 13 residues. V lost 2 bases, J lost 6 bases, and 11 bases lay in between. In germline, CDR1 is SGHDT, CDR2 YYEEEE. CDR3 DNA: TGTGCCAGCAGCTTCCGAGGTTCCCCTGAAGCTTTCTTT. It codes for CASSFRGSPEAFF.

The CDR3 DNA reads TGCGCCAGCTCGAGTTTCGCCGATACGCAGTATTTT. Its protein is CASSSFADTQYF. This sequence joins TRBV10-2 and TRBJ2-3; D is uncertain. The V end lost 8 bases, the J end lost 6 bases, and 12 bases lay between the germline ends. The germline V gene has CDR1 WSHSY and CDR2 SAAADI. CDR3 size: 12 residues.

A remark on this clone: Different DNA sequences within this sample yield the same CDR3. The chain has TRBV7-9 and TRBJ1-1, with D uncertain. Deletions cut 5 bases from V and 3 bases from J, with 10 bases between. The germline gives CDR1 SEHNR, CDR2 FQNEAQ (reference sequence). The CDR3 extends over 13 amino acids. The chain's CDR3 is CASSRLKDTEAFF. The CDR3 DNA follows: TGTGCCAGCAGCCGCCTAAAGGACACTGAAGCTTTCTTT. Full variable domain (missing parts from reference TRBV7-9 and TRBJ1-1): DTGVSQNPRHKITKRGQNVTFRCDPISEHNRLYWYRQTLGQGPEFLTYFQNEAQLEKSRLLSDRFSAERPKGSFSTLEIQRTEQGDSAMYLCASSRLKDTEAFFGQGTRLTVV.

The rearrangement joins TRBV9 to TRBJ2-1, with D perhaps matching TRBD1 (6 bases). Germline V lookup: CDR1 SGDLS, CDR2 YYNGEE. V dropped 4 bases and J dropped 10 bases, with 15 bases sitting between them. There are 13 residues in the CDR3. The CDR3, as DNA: TGTGCCAGCAGCAAGTCCCCGAGGGGGGAGCAGTTCTTC. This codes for CASSKSPRGEQFF.

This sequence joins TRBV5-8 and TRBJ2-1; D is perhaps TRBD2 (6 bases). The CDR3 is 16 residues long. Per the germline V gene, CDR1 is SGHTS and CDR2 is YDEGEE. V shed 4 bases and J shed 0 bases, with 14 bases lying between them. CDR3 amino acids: CASSHGRESSYNEQFF. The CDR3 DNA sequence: TGTGCCAGCAGCCACGGTCGGGAGAGCTCCTACAATGAGCAGTTCTTC. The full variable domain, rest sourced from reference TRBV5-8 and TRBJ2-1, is EAGVTQSPTHLIKTRGQQATLRCSPISGHTSVYWYQQALGLGLQFLLWYDEGEERNRGNFPPRFSGRQFPNYSSELNVNALELEDSALYLCASSHGRESSYNEQFFGPGTRLTVL.

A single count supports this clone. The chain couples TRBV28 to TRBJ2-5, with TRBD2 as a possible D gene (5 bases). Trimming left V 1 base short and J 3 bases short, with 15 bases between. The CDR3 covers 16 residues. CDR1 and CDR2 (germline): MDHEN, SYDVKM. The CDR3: CASSLFRFEGEETQYF. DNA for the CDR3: TGTGCCAGCAGTTTATTCCGGTTTGAGGGAGAAGAGACCCAGTACTTC. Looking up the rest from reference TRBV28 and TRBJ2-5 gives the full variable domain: DVKVTQSSRYLVKRTGEKVFLECVQDMDHENMFWYRQDPGLGLRLIYFSYDVKMKEKGDIPEGYSVSREKKERFSLILESASTNQTSMYLCASSLFRFEGEETQYFGPGTRLLVL.

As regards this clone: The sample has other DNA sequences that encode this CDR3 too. The CDR3 sequence: CASSLAGDSYNEQFF. The CDR3 bases are TGCGCCAGCAGCTTGGCGGGAGATTCCTACAATGAGCAGTTCTTC. The V gene is TRBV5-1, the J gene TRBJ2-1; D is perhaps TRBD2 (6 bases). V was trimmed by 0 bases and J by 1 base, leaving 8 bases between them. Germline V gene data show CDR1 as SGHRS and CDR2 as YFSETQ. This CDR3 comprises 15 residues. Based on the CDR3 plus reference TRBV5-1 and TRBJ2-1, the full variable domain is KAGVTQTPRYLIKTRGQQVTLSCSPISGHRSVSWYQQTPGQGLQFLFEYFSETQRNKGNFPGRFSGRQFSNSRSEMNVSTLELGDSALYLCASSLAGDSYNEQFFGPGTRLTVL.

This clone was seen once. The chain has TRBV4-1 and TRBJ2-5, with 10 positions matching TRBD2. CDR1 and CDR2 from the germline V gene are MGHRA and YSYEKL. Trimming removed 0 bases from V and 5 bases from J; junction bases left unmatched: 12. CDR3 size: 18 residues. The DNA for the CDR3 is TGCGCCAGCAGCCAAGACTTAGGAAGCGGGAGGGCCCGGGAGACCCAGTACTTC. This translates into CASSQDLGSGRARETQYF.

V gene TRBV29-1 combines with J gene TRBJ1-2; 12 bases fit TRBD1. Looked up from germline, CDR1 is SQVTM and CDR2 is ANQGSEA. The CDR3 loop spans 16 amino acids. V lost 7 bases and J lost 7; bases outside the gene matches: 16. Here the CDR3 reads CSARDITGTGGSGYTF. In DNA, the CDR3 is TGCAGCGCAAGGGATATTACCGGGACAGGGGGCTCTGGCTACACCTTC.

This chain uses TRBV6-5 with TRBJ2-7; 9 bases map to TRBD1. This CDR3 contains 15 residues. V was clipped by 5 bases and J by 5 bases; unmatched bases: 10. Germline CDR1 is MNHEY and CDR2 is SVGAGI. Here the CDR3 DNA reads TGTGCCAGCAGTGTACCGGGACAGGGATCGAACGAGCAGTACTTC. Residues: CASSVPGQGSNEQYF.

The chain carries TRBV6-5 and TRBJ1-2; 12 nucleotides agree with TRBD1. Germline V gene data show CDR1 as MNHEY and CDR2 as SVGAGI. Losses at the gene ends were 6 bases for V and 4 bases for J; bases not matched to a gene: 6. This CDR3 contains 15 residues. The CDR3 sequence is CASRGDRGLGYGYTF. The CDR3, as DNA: TGTGCCAGCAGGGGGGACAGGGGGCTTGGCTATGGCTACACCTTC.